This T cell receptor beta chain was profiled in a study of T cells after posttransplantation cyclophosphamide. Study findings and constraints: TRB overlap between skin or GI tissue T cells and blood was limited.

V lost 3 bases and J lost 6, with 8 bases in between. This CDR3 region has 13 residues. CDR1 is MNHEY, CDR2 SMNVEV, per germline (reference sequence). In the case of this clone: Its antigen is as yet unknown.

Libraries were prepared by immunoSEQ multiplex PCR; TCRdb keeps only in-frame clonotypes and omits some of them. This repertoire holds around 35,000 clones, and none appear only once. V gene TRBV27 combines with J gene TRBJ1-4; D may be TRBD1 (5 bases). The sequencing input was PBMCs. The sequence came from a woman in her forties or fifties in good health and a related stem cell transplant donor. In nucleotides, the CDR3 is TGTGCCAGCAGTTTCGGACAATATGAAAAACTGTTTTTT. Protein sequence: CASSFGQYEKLFF.